The sequence of this T cell receptor (beta chain) was determined in a study of Ad26.COV2.S vaccination and SARS-CoV-2 variants. The treatment: 15 to 20 received Ad26.COV2.S at low or high dose, single or two shots; a few received placebo; per-sample allocation not given. Vaccine and placebo recipients were sampled on day 63 after the first injection. Profiled with immunoSEQ multiplex PCR; TCRdb holds only in-frame clones, not every one. The sample gives hundreds of thousands of clones, roughly nine tenths of which show up once; around 6.6% is in the top ten. The material sequenced was peripheral blood, taken in a trial of Ad26.COV2.S vaccine versus placebo. The TCR was taken from a person between 18 and 65 years old who received the Ad26.COV2.S COVID-19 vaccine or a placebo.

Here the CDR3 reads CATSRDVGGPGNSPLHF. CDR3 DNA sequence: TGTGCCACCAGCAGAGATGTAGGGGGACCGGGTAATTCACCCCTCCACTTT. The chain couples TRBV15 to TRBJ1-6; possible D gene TRBD1, 6 bases. Trimming removed 0 bases at V and 6 bases at J, with 15 bases between. Germline values: CDR1 LNHNV, CDR2 YYDKDF (reference sequence). The CDR3 is 17 residues long.